Below, one TCR beta chain is given with its context. As yet, its antigen is unknown. The junction differs from germline at one of its ends, possibly a read error. Every bit of the isolated RNA underwent reverse transcription, so sequencing read expressed TCRB transcripts. TCRdb keeps only in-frame clones here, not all; method: immunoSEQ multiplex PCR. The profile shows about half a million clones, 10% to 12% of them singletons. The data are from a study of beta chain features in type 1 diabetes. The germline gives CDR1 SGHVS, CDR2 FQNEAQ. The CDR3 sequence is 13 residues long. Study-level points and caveats: Sampled from patients, naive, central memory and Treg TCRB repertoires appeared more similar than those sampled from healthy donors.

V is TRBV7-8 and J is TRBJ1-2; D call uncertain. This TCR was sampled from a woman aged 18 to 35 in good health. Input material: naive CD4+ T cells from blood. CDR3 amino acids: CASTLDLRSGYTF. The CDR3 nucleotides read TGTGCCAGCACCTTAGACCTCCGCTCCGGCTACACCTTC.